The 3 T cell receptor beta chains listed next were all sequenced from one sample in a study of cytomegalovirus exposure and HLA in healthy donors. The repertoire was sequenced with immunoSEQ multiplex PCR; TCRdb's copy has only in-frame clones and lacks some. Of some 170,000 clones in the sample, around nine tenths are singletons; the top ten hold approximately 2.5%. Sequencing input: PBMCs. These receptors were taken from a man between 18 and 35 years old in good health and CMV-seropositive.

The J gene is TRBJ2-3, the V gene TRBV7-2, with unresolved D. The CDR3 spans 12 residues. Trimming shortened V by 5 bases and J by 0 bases, and 3 bases separated the two germline ends. Germline lookup yields CDR1 SGHTA and CDR2 FQGNSA. CDR3 bases: TGTGCCAGCAGCCGTAGCACAGATACGCAGTATTTT. This encodes CASSRSTDTQYF.

The chain is built from TRBV2 and TRBJ2-4, with D perhaps TRBD2 (5 bases). Trimming took off 9 bases at V and 4 bases at J, with 16 bases between the two ends. The CDR3 contains 14 residues. Germline CDR1 is SNHLY and CDR2 is FYNNEI. CDR3 protein: CASRWTGLKNIQYF. CDR3 DNA: TGTGCCAGTCGGTGGACGGGATTAAAAAACATTCAGTACTTC.

This clone came up a few times. The rearrangement links TRBV7-3 to TRBJ1-5; possible D gene TRBD1, 6 bases. The length of the CDR3 is 15 residues. Trimming cost V 6 bases and J 1 base, with 13 bases left between them. Germline CDR1 and CDR2: SGHTA and FQGTGA. This CDR3 reads CASRRGQGSNQPQHF. The CDR3 DNA sequence: TGTGCCAGCAGGAGAGGTCAGGGGAGCAATCAGCCCCAGCATTTT.